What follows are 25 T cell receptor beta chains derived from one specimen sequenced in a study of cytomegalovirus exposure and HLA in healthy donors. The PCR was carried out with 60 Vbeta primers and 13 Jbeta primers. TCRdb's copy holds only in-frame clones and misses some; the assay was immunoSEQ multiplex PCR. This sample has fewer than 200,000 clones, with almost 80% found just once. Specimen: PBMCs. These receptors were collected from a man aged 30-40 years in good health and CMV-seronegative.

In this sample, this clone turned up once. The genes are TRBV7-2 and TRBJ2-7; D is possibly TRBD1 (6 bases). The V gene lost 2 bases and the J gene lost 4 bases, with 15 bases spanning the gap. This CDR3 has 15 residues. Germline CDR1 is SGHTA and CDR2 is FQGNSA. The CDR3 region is CASSLQRDIRYEQYF. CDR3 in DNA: TGTGCCAGCAGCTTACAACGGGACATCCGATACGAGCAGTACTTC. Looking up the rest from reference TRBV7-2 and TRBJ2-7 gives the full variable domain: GAGVSQSPSNKVTEKGKDVELRCDPISGHTALYWYRQSLGQGLEFLIYFQGNSAPDKSGLPSDRFSAERTGGSVSTLTIQRTQQEDSAVYLCASSLQRDIRYEQYFGPGTRLTVT.

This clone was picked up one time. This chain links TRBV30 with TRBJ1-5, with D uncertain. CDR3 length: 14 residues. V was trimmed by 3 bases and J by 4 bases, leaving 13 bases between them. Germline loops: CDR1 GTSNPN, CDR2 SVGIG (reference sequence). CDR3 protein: CAWRRDTDNQPQHF. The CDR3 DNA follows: TGTGCCTGGAGGCGGGATACAGATAATCAGCCCCAGCATTTT.

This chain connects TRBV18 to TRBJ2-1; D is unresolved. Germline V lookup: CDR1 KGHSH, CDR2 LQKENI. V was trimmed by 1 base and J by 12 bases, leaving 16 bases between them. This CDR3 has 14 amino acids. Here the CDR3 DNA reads TGTGCCAGCTCACCACTCAGCGAACCCACGGGGCAGTTCTTC. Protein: CASSPLSEPTGQFF. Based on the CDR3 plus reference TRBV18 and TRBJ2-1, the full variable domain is NAGVMQNPRHLVRRRGQEARLRCSPMKGHSHVYWYRQLPEEGLKFMVYLQKENIIDESGMPKERFSAEFPKEGPSILRIQQVVRGDSAAYFCASSPLSEPTGQFFGPGTRLTVL.

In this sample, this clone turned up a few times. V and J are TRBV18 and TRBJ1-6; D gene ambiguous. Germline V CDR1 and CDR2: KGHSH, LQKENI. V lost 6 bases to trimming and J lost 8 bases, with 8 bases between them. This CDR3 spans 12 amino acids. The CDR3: CASSTTDSPLHF. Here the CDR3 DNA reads TGTGCCAGCTCCACCACGGATTCACCCCTCCACTTT.

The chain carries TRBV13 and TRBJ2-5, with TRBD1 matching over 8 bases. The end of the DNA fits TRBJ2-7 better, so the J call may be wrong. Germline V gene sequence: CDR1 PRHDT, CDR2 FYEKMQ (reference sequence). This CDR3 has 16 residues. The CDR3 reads CASSLDQDRAFGEQYF. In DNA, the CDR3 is TGTGCCAGCAGCTTAGACCAGGACAGGGCGTTTGGCGAGCAGTACTTC.

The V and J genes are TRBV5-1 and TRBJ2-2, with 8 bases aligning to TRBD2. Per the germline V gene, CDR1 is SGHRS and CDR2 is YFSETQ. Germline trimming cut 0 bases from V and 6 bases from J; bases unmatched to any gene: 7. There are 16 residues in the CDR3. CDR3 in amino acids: CASSLGTGLASGELFF. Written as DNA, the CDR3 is TGCGCCAGCAGCTTGGGGACCGGACTAGCTTCCGGGGAGCTGTTTTTT. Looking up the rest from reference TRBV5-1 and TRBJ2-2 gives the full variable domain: KAGVTQTPRYLIKTRGQQVTLSCSPISGHRSVSWYQQTPGQGLQFLFEYFSETQRNKGNFPGRFSGRQFSNSRSEMNVSTLELGDSALYLCASSLGTGLASGELFFGEGSRLTVL.

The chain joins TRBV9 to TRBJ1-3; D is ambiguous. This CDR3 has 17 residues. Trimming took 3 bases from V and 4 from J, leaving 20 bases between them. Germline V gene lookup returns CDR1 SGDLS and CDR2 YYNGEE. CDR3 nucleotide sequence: TGTGCCAGCAGCGCCACCCTGGCGGGTATTACCGGAAACACCATATATTTT. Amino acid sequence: CASSATLAGITGNTIYF.

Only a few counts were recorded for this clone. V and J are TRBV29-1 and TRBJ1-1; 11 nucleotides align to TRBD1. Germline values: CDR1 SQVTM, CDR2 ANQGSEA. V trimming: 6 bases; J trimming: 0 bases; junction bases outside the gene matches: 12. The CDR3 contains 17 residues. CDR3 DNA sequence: TGCAGCGTCGAGGACAGGGGGCGCGTGGGTGTGAACACTGAAGCTTTCTTT. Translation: CSVEDRGRVGVNTEAFF.

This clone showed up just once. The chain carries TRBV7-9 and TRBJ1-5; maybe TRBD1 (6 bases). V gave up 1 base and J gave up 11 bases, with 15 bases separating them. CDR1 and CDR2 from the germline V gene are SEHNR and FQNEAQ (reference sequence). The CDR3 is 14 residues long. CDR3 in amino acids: CASSLGPPGVTQHF. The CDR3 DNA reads TGTGCCAGCAGCTTAGGGCCGCCAGGGGTGACCCAGCATTTT.

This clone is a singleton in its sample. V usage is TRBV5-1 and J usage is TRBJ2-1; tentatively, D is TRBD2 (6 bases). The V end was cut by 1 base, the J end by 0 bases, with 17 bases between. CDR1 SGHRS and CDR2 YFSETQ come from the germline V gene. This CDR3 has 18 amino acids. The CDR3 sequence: CASSLWTLAENSYNEQFF. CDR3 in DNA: TGCGCCAGCAGCTTGTGGACCTTAGCGGAGAACTCCTACAATGAGCAGTTCTTC.

CDR3 nucleotide sequence: TGTGCCAGCAGCCCGGAGGGGTACGGCGAGCAGTACTTC. Its protein is CASSPEGYGEQYF. The chain employs TRBV11-3 and TRBJ2-7; tentatively, D is TRBD2 (6 bases). There are 13 residues in the CDR3. The V end was cut by 5 bases, the J end by 6 bases, with 14 bases between. Per the germline V gene, CDR1 is SGHNT and CDR2 is YENEEA.

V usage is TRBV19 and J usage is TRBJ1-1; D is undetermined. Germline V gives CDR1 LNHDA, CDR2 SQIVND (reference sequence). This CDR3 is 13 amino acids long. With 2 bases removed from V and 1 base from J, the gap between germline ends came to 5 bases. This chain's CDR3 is CASSITRNTEAFF. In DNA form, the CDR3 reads TGTGCCAGTAGTATAACCAGGAACACTGAAGCTTTCTTT.

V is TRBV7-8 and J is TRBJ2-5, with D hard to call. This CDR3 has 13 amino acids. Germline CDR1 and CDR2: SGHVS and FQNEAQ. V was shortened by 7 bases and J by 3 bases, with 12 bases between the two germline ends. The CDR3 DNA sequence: TGTGCCAGCACCCGGCTGGAGAAAGAGACCCAGTACTTC. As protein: CASTRLEKETQYF.

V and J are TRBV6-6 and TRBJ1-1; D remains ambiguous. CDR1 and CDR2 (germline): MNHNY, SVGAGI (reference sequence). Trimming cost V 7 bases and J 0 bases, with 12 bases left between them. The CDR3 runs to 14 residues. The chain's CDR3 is CASNPGLLNTEAFF. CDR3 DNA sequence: TGTGCCAGCAACCCTGGGCTGTTGAACACTGAAGCTTTCTTT.

The CDR3 spells CASTLGGPPGELFF. CDR3 coding DNA: TGTGCCAGCACCCTGGGGGGACCCCCCGGGGAGCTGTTTTTT. The genes are TRBV7-2 and TRBJ2-2, with D possibly being TRBD2 (6 bases). This CDR3 has 14 residues. Trimming pared 7 bases from V and 6 bases from J, leaving 15 bases between. Germline CDR1 reads SGHTA; CDR2 reads FQGNSA.

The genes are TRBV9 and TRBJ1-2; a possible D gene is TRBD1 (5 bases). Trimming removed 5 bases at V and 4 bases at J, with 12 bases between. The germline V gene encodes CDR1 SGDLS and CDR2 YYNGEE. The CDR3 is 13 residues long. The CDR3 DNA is TGTGCCAGCAGTAGCGGGGGGGTCTATGGCTACACCTTC. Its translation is CASSSGGVYGYTF.

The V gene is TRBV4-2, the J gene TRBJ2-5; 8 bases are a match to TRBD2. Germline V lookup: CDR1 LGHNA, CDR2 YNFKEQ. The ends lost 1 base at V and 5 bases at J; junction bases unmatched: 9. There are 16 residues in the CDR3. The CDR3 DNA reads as TGTGCCAGCAGCCAAGGGATTAGCGGGGTTGGGGAGACCCAGTACTTC. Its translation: CASSQGISGVGETQYF.

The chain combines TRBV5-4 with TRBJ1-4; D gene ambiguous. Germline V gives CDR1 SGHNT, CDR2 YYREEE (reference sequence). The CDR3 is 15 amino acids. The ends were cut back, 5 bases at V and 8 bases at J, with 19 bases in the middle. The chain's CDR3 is CASRATYEHREKLFF. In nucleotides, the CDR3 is TGTGCCAGCAGGGCGACTTACGAGCATAGGGAAAAACTGTTTTTT.

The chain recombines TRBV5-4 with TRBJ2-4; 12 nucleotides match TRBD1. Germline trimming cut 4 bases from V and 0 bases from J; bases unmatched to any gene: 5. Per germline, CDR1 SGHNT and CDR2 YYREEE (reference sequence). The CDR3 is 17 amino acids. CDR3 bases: TGTGCCAGCAGCCCTGGGGACAGGGGGCTAGCCAAAAACATTCAGTACTTC. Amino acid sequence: CASSPGDRGLAKNIQYF.

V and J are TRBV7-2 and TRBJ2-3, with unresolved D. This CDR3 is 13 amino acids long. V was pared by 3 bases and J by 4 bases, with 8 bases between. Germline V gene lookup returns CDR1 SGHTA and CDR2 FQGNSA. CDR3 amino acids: CASSFVSSDTQYF. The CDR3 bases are TGTGCCAGCAGCTTTGTGTCGTCAGATACGCAGTATTTT.

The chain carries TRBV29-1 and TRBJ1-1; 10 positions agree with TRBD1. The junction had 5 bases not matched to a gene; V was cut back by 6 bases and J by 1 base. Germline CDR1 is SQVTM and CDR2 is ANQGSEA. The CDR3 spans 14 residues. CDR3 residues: CSVGTGAGNTEAFF. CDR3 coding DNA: TGCAGCGTCGGGACAGGGGCGGGGAACACTGAAGCTTTCTTT.

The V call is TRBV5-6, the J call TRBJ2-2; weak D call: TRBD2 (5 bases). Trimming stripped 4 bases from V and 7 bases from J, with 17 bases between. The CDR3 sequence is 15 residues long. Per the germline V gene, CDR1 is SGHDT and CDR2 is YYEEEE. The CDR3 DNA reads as TGTGCCAGCAGCCACGAAGCCGGGATTGGCGGGGAGCTGTTTTTT. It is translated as CASSHEAGIGGELFF.

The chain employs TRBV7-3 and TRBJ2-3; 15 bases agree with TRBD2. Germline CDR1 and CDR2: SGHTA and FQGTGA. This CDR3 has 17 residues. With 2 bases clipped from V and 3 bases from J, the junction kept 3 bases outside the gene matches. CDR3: CASSLSGTSGRTDTQYF. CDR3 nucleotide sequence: TGTGCCAGCAGCTTATCCGGGACTAGCGGGAGGACAGATACGCAGTATTTT.

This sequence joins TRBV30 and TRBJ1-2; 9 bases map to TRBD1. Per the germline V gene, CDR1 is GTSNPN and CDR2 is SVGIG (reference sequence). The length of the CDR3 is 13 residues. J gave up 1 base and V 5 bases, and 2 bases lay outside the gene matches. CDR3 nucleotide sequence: TGTGCCTGGGTGACAGGGGGTAACTATGGCTACACCTTC. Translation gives CAWVTGGNYGYTF.

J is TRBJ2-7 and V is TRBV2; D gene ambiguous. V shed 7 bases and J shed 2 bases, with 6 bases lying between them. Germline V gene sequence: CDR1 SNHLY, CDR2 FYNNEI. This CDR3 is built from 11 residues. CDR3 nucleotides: TGTGCCAGCATGCGAACCTACGAGCAGTACTTC. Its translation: CASMRTYEQYF. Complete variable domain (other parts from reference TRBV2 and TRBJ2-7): EPEVTQTPSHQVTQMGQEVILRCVPISNHLYFYWYRQILGQKVEFLVSFYNNEISEKSEIFDDQFSVERPDGSNFTLKIRSTKLEDSAMYFCASMRTYEQYFGPGTRLTVT.